This T cell receptor beta chain was retrieved from a study of cytomegalovirus exposure and HLA in healthy donors. Study-wide results and limits: Some TCR beta chains (roughly 150 of them) were listed as cytomegalovirus-associated.

Of note for this clone: The target antigen is unknown.

The PCR used 60 Vbeta and 13 Jbeta primers. Clones were read by immunoSEQ multiplex PCR, and TCRdb kept only the in-frame ones, dropping some. The sample lists around 110,000 clones; roughly three quarters were seen once. The CDR3 runs 14 residues. The germline CDR1 and CDR2 sequences are MNHNS and SASEGT. V gave up 6 bases and J gave up 4 bases, with 12 bases separating them. This clonotype originated in a woman aged 18 to 35 in good health and CMV-seronegative. The rearrangement links TRBV6-1 to TRBJ1-4; D gene unclear. The sequenced sample consisted of PBMCs. CDR3 loop: CASSDGALNEKLFF. CDR3 DNA: TGTGCCAGCAGCGACGGAGCTCTTAATGAAAAACTGTTTTTT.